One sample yielded the 8 T cell receptor beta chains listed below, sequenced in a study of CD8+CD57+ T cells in acquired aplastic anemia. Genomic DNA constituted the template upon which TCR beta VDJ and CDR3 profiling was performed. TCRdb passed the reads through MiXCR, listing each CDR3 protein once. The data hold 250,000 to 350,000 distinct CDR3 sequences, with approximately 57% observed a single time. Patients chosen for sequencing had shown CD8+CD57+ cell expansion by flow cytometry. Sequencing was performed on sorted CD4+, CD8+, or CD8+CD57+ T cells (not recorded which) from PBMCs. The receptors come from a human donor with aplastic anemia.

This clonotype has a handful of counts. Given a much more abundant clone one base away, this may be a read error. In DNA, the CDR3 is TGTGCCAGCAGTCTACTAACGGGAGTGCGGACAGATACGCAGTATTTT. It yields the protein CASSLLTGVRTDTQYF. J is TRBJ2-3 and V is TRBV6-5, with D perhaps matching TRBD2 (6 bases). The length of the CDR3 is 16 residues. Trimming shortened V by 5 bases and J by 3 bases, and 18 bases separated the two germline ends. Germline V gene sequence: CDR1 MNHEY, CDR2 SVGAGI.

This chain joins TRBV2 and TRBJ2-7; D is ambiguous. CDR1 is SNHLY, CDR2 FYNNEI, per germline. The CDR3 is 16 residues long. V shed 5 bases and J shed 0 bases, with 17 bases lying between them. CDR3: CASSPNIASRSYEQYF. CDR3 in DNA: TGTGCCAGCAGTCCCAATATTGCGAGCCGCTCCTACGAGCAGTACTTC.

As concerns this clonotype: The junction differs from germline at one of its ends, possibly a read error. The genes are TRBV2 and TRBJ2-7, with D perhaps assigned TRBD1 or TRBD2 (5 bases each). CDR1 is SNHLY and CDR2 is FYNNEI in the germline V gene. The CDR3 extends over 14 amino acids. The CDR3 nucleotides are TGTGCCAGCAGCCGATCCGGGACGCGGTACGAGCAGCACTTC. Its protein is CASSRSGTRYEQHF.

This clonotype was observed a handful of times. V usage is TRBV2 and J usage is TRBJ2-5; a weak D match, TRBD1 (6 bases). CDR1 SNHLY and CDR2 FYNNEI come from the germline V gene. The CDR3 contains 14 residues. V was shortened by 6 bases and J by 2 bases, with 13 bases between the two germline ends. The DNA of the CDR3 is TGTGCCAGCAGGTACAGGGATGGGCAAGAGACCCAGTACTTC. Its translation is CASRYRDGQETQYF.

The rearrangement joins TRBV7-8 to TRBJ1-1; D ambiguous. The germline V gene encodes CDR1 SGHVS and CDR2 FQNEAQ. Trimming cost V 4 bases and J 5 bases, with 11 bases left between them. This CDR3 region has 13 residues. The CDR3 coding sequence is TGTGCCAGCAGCTGGATAGGGATTACTGAAGCTTTCTTT. Protein: CASSWIGITEAFF.

This clonotype has at least ten counts. The gene calls are TRBV5-4 and TRBJ1-2; 7 bases match TRBD1. Germline V CDR1 and CDR2: SGHNT, YYREEE (reference sequence). V lost 4 bases to trimming and J lost 6 bases; unmatched junction nucleotides: 6. This CDR3 has 13 amino acids. As DNA, the CDR3 is TGTGCCAGCAGCATCACAGGGGTTAATGGCTACACCTTC. Translated, it gives CASSITGVNGYTF.

The V and J genes are TRBV5-1 and TRBJ2-7, with 11 bases fitting TRBD2. With 0 bases clipped from V and 4 bases from J, the junction kept 3 bases outside the gene matches. The length of the CDR3 is 15 residues. Germline CDR1 and CDR2: SGHRS and YFSETQ. CDR3 residues: CASSLDTSGGYEQYF. CDR3 sequence (DNA): TGCGCCAGCAGCTTGGATACTAGCGGGGGATACGAGCAGTACTTC.

CDR3 region: CASRGQAQISYGYTF. The CDR3 DNA follows: TGTGCCAGCAGGGGACAGGCGCAGATCTCGTATGGCTACACCTTC. The chain uses TRBV12-3 or TRBV12-4 and TRBJ1-2; 8 nucleotides align to TRBD1. The CDR3 loop spans 15 amino acids. Trimming took 6 bases from V and 5 from J; bases not matched to a gene: 11.